A single sample is the source of the 8 T cell receptor beta chains below, sequenced in a study of blood T cell repertoires in COVID-19. Only in-frame clones appear in the TCRdb table, and some are missing; sequencing was by immunoSEQ multiplex PCR. This sample has about 120,000 clones; around 79% occur once, and the top ten carry roughly 2.1%. The sample taken for sequencing was peripheral blood. Receptor source: a man in his 70s with acute or convalescent COVID-19.

The chain joins TRBV10-3 to TRBJ1-6; no definite D call. The germline V and J ends were trimmed by 10 bases and 7 bases, with 14 bases remaining between them. CDR3 length equals 13 residues. Germline V gene sequence: CDR1 ENHRY, CDR2 SYGVKD. DNA for the CDR3: TGTGCCACCAAGACGGAGACCAATTCACCCCTCCACTTT. Translating it yields CATKTETNSPLHF.

V gene TRBV7-2 combines with J gene TRBJ2-5; TRBD1 matches 7 bases. CDR3 size: 13 residues. Germline CDR1 reads SGHTA; CDR2 reads FQGNSA. J was trimmed by 5 bases and V by 1 base; bases with no gene match: 1. In DNA form, the CDR3 reads TGTGCCAGCAGCTTAGTCAGGGGGGAGACCCAGTACTTC. Its protein product is CASSLVRGETQYF.

This clone was picked up a small number of times. V gene TRBV19 combines with J gene TRBJ2-7, with 8 bases fitting TRBD1. The CDR3 has 15 residues. Per the germline V gene, CDR1 is LNHDA and CDR2 is SQIVND (reference sequence). V shed 7 bases and J 3 bases; nucleotides not matched to a gene: 11. The CDR3 protein is CASNPRPGQDYEQYF. The DNA for the CDR3 is TGTGCCAGTAACCCAAGACCGGGACAGGACTACGAGCAGTACTTC.

V is TRBV7-8 and J is TRBJ2-1, with 9 bases fitting TRBD2. From germline, CDR1 is SGHVS and CDR2 FQNEAQ. The CDR3 contains 16 residues. The V and J ends lost 4 bases and 0 bases, in that order; junction bases with no gene match: 4. CDR3 sequence: CASSSLAGTSYNEQFF. The CDR3 DNA follows: TGTGCCAGCAGCTCCCTAGCGGGGACCTCCTACAATGAGCAGTTCTTC.

The chain is built from TRBV5-5 and TRBJ1-1; TRBD1 agrees at 8 bases. The ends lost 3 bases at V and 5 bases at J; junction bases unmatched: 6. Per germline, CDR1 SGHKS and CDR2 YYEKEE (reference sequence). The CDR3 is 14 residues long. The CDR3 reads CASSSPTGVTEAFF. The CDR3 DNA reads TGTGCCAGCAGCTCCCCGACAGGGGTAACTGAAGCTTTCTTT.

The rearrangement joins TRBV21-1 to TRBJ1-2; the table calls TRBD1, which could not be checked here. TRBV21-1 is tagged as a pseudogene. The CDR3 spans 16 residues. This chain's CDR3 is CASNTGTGKRNYGYTF. Here the CDR3 DNA reads TGTGCCAGCAACACAGGGACAGGAAAACGTAACTATGGCTACACCTTC.

The chain couples TRBV28 to TRBJ1-1, with D unclear. This CDR3 spans 13 amino acids. The germline gives CDR1 MDHEN, CDR2 SYDVKM. V lost 4 bases, J lost 6 bases, and 12 bases lay in between. DNA of the CDR3: TGTGCCAGCAGTTCTCTGAGGCGGGCTGAAGCTTTCTTT. Protein product: CASSSLRRAEAFF. Variable domain in full (rest from reference TRBV28 and TRBJ1-1): DVKVTQSSRYLVKRTGEKVFLECVQDMDHENMFWYRQDPGLGLRLIYFSYDVKMKEKGDIPEGYSVSREKKERFSLILESASTNQTSMYLCASSSLRRAEAFFGQGTRLTVV.

The J gene is TRBJ1-1, the V gene TRBV28; D is perhaps TRBD1 (5 bases). Per germline, CDR1 MDHEN and CDR2 SYDVKM. The CDR3 spans 17 residues. V was trimmed by 6 bases and J by 1 base, leaving 21 bases between them. CDR3 sequence: CASRGGPLSLQNTEAFF. CDR3 sequence (DNA): TGTGCCAGCAGGGGGGGACCGCTCTCTCTTCAGAACACTGAAGCTTTCTTT. Together with reference TRBV28 and TRBJ1-1, the CDR3 gives the full variable domain: DVKVTQSSRYLVKRTGEKVFLECVQDMDHENMFWYRQDPGLGLRLIYFSYDVKMKEKGDIPEGYSVSREKKERFSLILESASTNQTSMYLCASRGGPLSLQNTEAFFGQGTRLTVV.